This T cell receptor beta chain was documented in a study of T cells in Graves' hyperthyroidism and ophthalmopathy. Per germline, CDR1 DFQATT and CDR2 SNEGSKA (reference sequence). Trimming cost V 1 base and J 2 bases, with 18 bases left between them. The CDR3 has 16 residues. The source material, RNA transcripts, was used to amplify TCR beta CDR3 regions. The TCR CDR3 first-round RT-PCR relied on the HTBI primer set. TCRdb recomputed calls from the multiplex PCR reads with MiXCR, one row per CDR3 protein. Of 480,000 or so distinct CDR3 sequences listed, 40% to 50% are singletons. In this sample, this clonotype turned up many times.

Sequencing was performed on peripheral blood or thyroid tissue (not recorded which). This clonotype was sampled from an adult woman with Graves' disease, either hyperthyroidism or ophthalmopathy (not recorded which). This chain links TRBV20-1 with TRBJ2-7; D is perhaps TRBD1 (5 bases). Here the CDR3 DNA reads TGCAGTGCTAGAGTCCCTCTATTCGCAGGGACCTACGAGCAGTACTTC. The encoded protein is CSARVPLFAGTYEQYF.